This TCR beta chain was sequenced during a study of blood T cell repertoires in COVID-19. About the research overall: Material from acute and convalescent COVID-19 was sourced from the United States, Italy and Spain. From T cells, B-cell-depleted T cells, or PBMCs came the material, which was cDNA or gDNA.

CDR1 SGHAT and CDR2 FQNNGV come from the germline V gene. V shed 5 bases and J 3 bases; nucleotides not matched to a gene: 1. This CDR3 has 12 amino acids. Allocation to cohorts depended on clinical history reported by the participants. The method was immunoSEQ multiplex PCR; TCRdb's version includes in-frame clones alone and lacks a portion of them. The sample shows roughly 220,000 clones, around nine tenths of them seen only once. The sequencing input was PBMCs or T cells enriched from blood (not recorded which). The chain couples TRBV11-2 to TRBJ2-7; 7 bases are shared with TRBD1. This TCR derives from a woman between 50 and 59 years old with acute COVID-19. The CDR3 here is CASSPGGYEQYF. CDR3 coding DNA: TGTGCCAGCAGCCCAGGGGGCTACGAGCAGTACTTC.